This TCR beta chain was sequenced during a study of PD-1 blockade in classical Hodgkin lymphoma. Regarding the study as a whole: What drove the repertoire differences, possibly disease activity or prior therapy, has not been defined. Researchers reported that CD4+ TCR diversity, though not CD8+, rose significantly by C4D1.

Brentuximab vedotin exposure varied among the patients, all of whom had relapsed after autologous stem cell transplantation. The study recorded best responses of complete response, partial response or progressive disease. This CDR3 region has 16 residues. Trimming took 1 base from V and 4 from J; bases not matched to a gene: 5. Germline CDR1 and CDR2: SGHTA and FQGNSA. Data came from immunoSEQ multiplex PCR; TCRdb stores just in-frame clones and leaves some out. The sample shows about 27,000 clones, nearly 80% of them seen only once. Turning to this clone: Its specificity is unknown.

This chain joins TRBV7-2 and TRBJ2-3, with 10 bases that match TRBD2. Material: peripheral blood mononuclear cells (PBMCs), obtained before the second cycle of nivolumab. This receptor was obtained from a human donor with classical Hodgkin lymphoma. The CDR3 here is CASSLDGLAASDTQYF. The DNA of the CDR3 is TGTGCCAGCAGCTTAGACGGACTAGCGGCTTCAGATACGCAGTATTTT.